The 9 T cell receptor beta chains below were found in one sample sequenced in a study of T cell responses to AZD1222 COVID-19 vaccine. Libraries were prepared by immunoSEQ multiplex PCR; TCRdb keeps only in-frame clonotypes and omits some of them. The profile shows 150,000 to 200,000 clones, around nine tenths of them singletons. Source: peripheral blood, taken 28 days after the second AZD1222 dose. The receptors here all came from an adult who received the AZD1222 COVID-19 vaccine.

The rearrangement links TRBV30 to TRBJ2-2; 10 bases are a match to TRBD1. There are 15 residues in the CDR3. Looked up from germline, CDR1 is GTSNPN and CDR2 is SVGIG (reference sequence). J gave up 4 bases and V 4 bases, and 6 bases lay outside the gene matches. This CDR3 is CAWIRDRGGTGELFF. In DNA form, the CDR3 reads TGTGCCTGGATTAGGGACAGGGGTGGCACCGGGGAGCTGTTTTTT.

A few counts support this clone. This chain uses TRBV9 with TRBJ2-1; 8 bases line up with TRBD1. The junction had 3 bases not matched to a gene; V was cut back by 3 bases and J by 1 base. The CDR3 spans 15 residues. Looked up from germline, CDR1 is SGDLS and CDR2 is YYNGEE. CDR3 sequence: CASSAQGESYNEQFF. DNA of the CDR3: TGTGCCAGCAGCGCACAGGGGGAGTCCTACAATGAGCAGTTCTTC.

This chain joins TRBV6-2 or TRBV6-3 and TRBJ1-5; D remains unclear. The V end was cut by 2 bases, the J end by 4 bases, with 6 bases between. CDR3 length: 13 amino acids. Germline values: CDR1 MNHEY, CDR2 SVGEGT. The CDR3 protein is CASSYAGNQPQHF. CDR3 coding DNA: TGTGCCAGCAGTTACGCGGGGAATCAGCCCCAGCATTTT.

This chain links TRBV7-9 with TRBJ1-5, with 7 bases identical to TRBD1. With V trimmed by 4 bases and J by 4 bases, 10 bases remained unmatched. CDR1 is SEHNR, CDR2 FQNEAQ, per germline (reference sequence). The CDR3 length is 16 residues. CDR3 loop: CASSSTGQATNQPQHF. CDR3 sequence (DNA): TGTGCCAGCAGCTCCACCGGACAGGCCACAAATCAGCCCCAGCATTTT.

The chain carries TRBV12-3 or TRBV12-4 and TRBJ1-3; maybe TRBD1 (5 bases). Deletions cut 6 bases from V and 8 bases from J, with 11 bases between. The CDR3 has 12 amino acids. The CDR3 region is CASSPEGYTIYF. The DNA for the CDR3 is TGTGCCAGCAGCCCAGAGGGGTACACCATATATTTT.

This chain links TRBV27 with TRBJ2-1, with a tentative D call TRBD2 (5 bases). Trimming removed 3 bases at V and 0 bases at J, with 12 bases between. CDR1 is MNHEY, CDR2 SMNVEV, per germline (reference sequence). The CDR3 spans 16 residues. The CDR3 protein is CASSFSGSSSYNEQFF. The CDR3 nucleotides read TGTGCCAGCAGTTTTTCGGGGAGTAGCTCCTACAATGAGCAGTTCTTC.

This sequence joins TRBV6-1 and TRBJ2-3, with a weak D call TRBD2 (6 bases). This CDR3 has 12 amino acids. The germline gives CDR1 MNHNS, CDR2 SASEGT. The V gene lost 1 base and the J gene lost 8 bases, with 7 bases spanning the gap. This CDR3 is CASSEGGVTQYF. CDR3 bases: TGTGCCAGCAGTGAAGGCGGGGTTACGCAGTATTTT.

The V and J genes are TRBV9 and TRBJ2-1, with 16 bases fitting TRBD2. Germline lookup yields CDR1 SGDLS and CDR2 YYNGEE. V dropped 2 bases and J dropped 7; count of bases not matched to a gene: 6. The length of the CDR3 is 17 residues. The CDR3, as DNA: TGTGCCAGCAGCGTGGGGGGACTAGCGGGAGGGCTTAATGAGCAGTTCTTC. Its translation is CASSVGGLAGGLNEQFF. Looking up the rest from reference TRBV9 and TRBJ2-1 gives the full variable domain: DSGVTQTPKHLITATGQRVTLRCSPRSGDLSVYWYQQSLDQGLQFLIQYYNGEERAKGNILERFSAQQFPDLHSELNLSSLELGDSALYFCASSVGGLAGGLNEQFFGPGTRLTVL.

J is TRBJ2-2 and V is TRBV11-2; perhaps TRBD1 as D (5 bases). V lost 0 bases, J lost 3 bases, and 14 bases lay in between. The CDR3 contains 17 residues. Germline values: CDR1 SGHAT, CDR2 FQNNGV. The CDR3 region is CASSLDHVGRYTGELFF. Here the CDR3 DNA reads TGTGCCAGCAGCTTAGATCATGTGGGGCGTTACACCGGGGAGCTGTTTTTT.